This TCR beta chain appears in the sequencing data of a study of cytomegalovirus exposure and HLA in healthy donors. Germline assignment: CDR1 SGHRS and CDR2 YFSETQ. V was clipped by 1 base and J by 2 bases, with 9 bases between them. The CDR3 totals 14 residues. The study ran its PCR with 60 Vbeta and 13 Jbeta primers. The table came from immunoSEQ multiplex PCR; TCRdb's copy has only in-frame clones and leaves some out. The sample carries 100,000 to 150,000 clones, roughly four fifths recorded once. Material: PBMCs. The TCR sequence derives from a woman between 35 and 50 years old in good health and CMV-seropositive. The rearrangement links TRBV5-1 to TRBJ1-1, with D uncertain. CDR3 region: CASSLSVANTEAFF. CDR3 DNA: TGCGCCAGCAGCTTGAGCGTGGCAAACACTGAAGCTTTCTTT.